This T cell receptor beta chain emerged from a study of Ad26.COV2.S vaccination and SARS-CoV-2 variants. Study results and limitations: Vaccinated individuals (as opposed to placebo recipients) had higher spike-specific TCR breadth.

The germline gives CDR1 SGHNT, CDR2 YYREEE (reference sequence). The CDR3 has 13 amino acids. V lost 0 bases and J lost 10, with 11 bases in between. On this clone: Antigen unknown.

Repertoires were generated with immunoSEQ multiplex PCR, while TCRdb's copy carries only in-frame clones and drops some. The sample yields approximately 400,000 clones, roughly nine tenths seen once. The sample in question was peripheral blood, obtained after recovery from COVID-19. The clonotype was recovered from a human donor who had recovered from COVID-19. The chain employs TRBV5-4 and TRBJ2-1; D possibly matches TRBD1 or TRBD2 (5 bases each). The CDR3 coding sequence is TGTGCCAGCAGCTTGGACAGGTCGGGGGAGCAGTTCTTC. Its translation is CASSLDRSGEQFF.